This T cell receptor (beta chain) was recovered during a study of beta chain features in type 1 diabetes (dated by TCRdb to 2016 to 2019). With regard to the full study: Mean age, gender distribution, total cell number and subset yield did not differ between patients and healthy donors. A total of about 100 million sorted cells were examined across all samples, and RNA yield correlated strongly with the number of cells per subset. The study compared TCRB repertoires of sorted circulating CD4+ T cell subsets between recently diagnosed type 1 diabetes patients and matched healthy donors. Whereas all 28 donors provided naive and central memory subsets, regulatory and stem cell-like memory subsets were isolated from just 8 patients and roughly eight healthy donors.

Here is what the overall study found, with its caveats: Shorter templates might have been favored by PCR, but patient and control samples were amplified and corrected together, so both groups would have been affected equally by any skew. The naive, central memory and regulatory TCRB repertoires appeared to resemble one another more closely among patients than among healthy donors. Patients with type 1 diabetes made fewer insertions and deleted more nucleotides at VDJ recombination sites, implying thymic rearrangement abnormalities. Because the HLA sub-analyses included only small numbers of individuals, any influence of HLA type on TCRB rearrangement was left unresolved. Type 1 diabetes patients showed a moderate but significant shortening of TCRB CDR3 length in all four CD4+ subsets. Because cDNA was sequenced instead of genomic DNA, highly expressing activated cells could be over-represented, though the groups showed no difference in activation or CD3 levels.

This clone has just a few counts. The antigen it recognizes is unknown. The sample holds no much larger clone one base away, and base qualities are not on file. Sequences SGDLS (CDR1) and YYNGEE (CDR2) are obtained from the germline V gene. At the junction V is shortened by 3 bases and J by 5 bases, with 14 bases in between. The CDR3 goes from the cysteine to the phenylalanine over 14 residues. Only CDR3 DNA is held: 42 bases, read in frame from base 1. The entire isolated RNA was reverse transcribed using the High Capacity cDNA Reverse Transcription Kit, and thus expressed TCRB transcripts were sequenced. Deep immunoSEQ sequencing was applied to naive, central memory and regulatory T cell samples, giving an average of about 3.6 million total reads per sample. After sorted cells were lysed in RLT buffer, RNA was extracted with DNase-treated RNeasy Micro or Mini kits, with the choice depending on cell number. Each cell subset was processed on its own to prevent cross-contamination, while patient and healthy donor samples were processed together. The immunoSEQ multiplex PCR was used to amplify TCRB sequences from cDNA, generating 87-bp fragments that spanned the CDR3 region. Sequencing of the amplicons was done on the Illumina HiSeq platform. The authors' analysis ran thus. Synthetic template baselines were used to correct PCR bias computationally, reads within Hamming distance 2 were collapsed, and singletons that could not be merged were discarded. By aligning reads against IMGT, V, D and J genes, CDR3 length, and insertions or deletions at six rearrangement sites were assigned. Within each subset, clonotype counts were normalized to sorted cell number, after which true diversity and Gini coefficients were computed with the tcR R package. Repertoire sharing was quantified using the overlap coefficient calculated on TCRB nucleotide sequences. TCRdb took this table from immuneACCESS and kept in-frame rearrangements with V and J called. Such tables lack part of the clones; where checked against another copy, unresolved V genes explain under half of the gap, and the rest is unexplained. V, J and clone size are those of that table, while D and trimming were read from the DNA. The sample table records some 130,000 clones; 7.5% to 9.5% of these occur just once. Under 0.9% of the sample is in the top ten clones.

From each donor, a single peripheral blood sample of around 0.12 L on average was drawn into heparinised tubes. A BD FACSAria II and a panel including CD45RO, CCR7, CD25, CD127, CD95 and CD27 were used to sort naive, central memory, regulatory and stem cell-like memory CD4+ T cells. Every sorted population had a purity above 98%. PBMCs were isolated immediately by Lymphoprep density gradient centrifugation and stained directly without culture. So that batch effects would be minimized, each experiment stained and sorted samples in pairs, pairing one healthy donor with one patient. Material: central memory CD4+ T cells from blood. The clonotype originates from a man aged 25 to 40 with type 1 diabetes. This chain is built from TRBV9 and TRBJ1-1, with a tentative D gene TRBD1 over 5 matching bases. Here is the DNA: TGTGCCAGCAGCGCGACAGAAGACTCGACTGAAGCTTTCTTT. It specifies CASSATEDSTEAFF.